These 3 T cell receptor beta chains were sequenced from one sample in a study of human T cells and chemical hapten exposure. The time point is: pre-sensitization, week 0. This sample's treatment: therapeutic diphenylcyclopropenone sensitization with weekly scalp DPC. TCRdb re-analysed the RACE reads in MiXCR, keeping a single row per CDR3 protein. The repertoire has more than 250,000 distinct CDR3 sequences, over 8% of them found once; the top ten carry approximately 2.3%. The material was whole blood, obtained in connection with sensitization to the hapten diphenylcyclopropenone (DPC). These receptors originate from a woman aged 35 to 49 with alopecia areata. Some clones in this sample may be carry-over from other donors' samples.

J is TRBJ2-2 and V is TRBV5-1; a weak D match, TRBD1 (5 bases). CDR1 SGHRS and CDR2 YFSETQ come from the germline V gene. The V gene lost 0 bases and the J gene lost 6 bases, with 9 bases spanning the gap. This CDR3 contains 14 residues. CDR3 loop: CASSLDPGPGELFF. DNA for the CDR3: TGCGCCAGCAGCTTGGATCCAGGGCCCGGGGAGCTGTTTTTT. The full variable domain, in which reference TRBV5-1 and TRBJ2-2 provide the parts outside the CDR3, is KAGVTQTPRYLIKTRGQQVTLSCSPISGHRSVSWYQQTPGQGLQFLFEYFSETQRNKGNFPGRFSGRQFSNSRSEMNVSTLELGDSALYLCASSLDPGPGELFFGEGSRLTVL.

This clonotype showed up many times. The chain joins TRBV28 to TRBJ2-3; perhaps TRBD1 as D (6 bases). CDR3 length: 16 residues. The V and J ends lost 5 bases and 0 bases respectively, with 15 bases between them. The germline V gene has CDR1 MDHEN and CDR2 SYDVKM. The CDR3 coding sequence is TGTGCCAGCAGTACCAGGGGCCAGCTTAGCACAGATACGCAGTATTTT. It specifies CASSTRGQLSTDTQYF.

This chain uses TRBV7-6 with TRBJ2-2; 12 positions match TRBD2. CDR1 and CDR2 from the germline V gene are SGHVS and FNYEAQ. The CDR3 runs 17 residues. The V gene end was trimmed by 1 base and the J gene end by 3 bases; junction bases not matched to a gene: 3. The CDR3 nucleotides are TGTGCCAGCAGCTTAGGACTAGCGGGAGCCGACACCGGGGAGCTGTTTTTT. This translates into CASSLGLAGADTGELFF.